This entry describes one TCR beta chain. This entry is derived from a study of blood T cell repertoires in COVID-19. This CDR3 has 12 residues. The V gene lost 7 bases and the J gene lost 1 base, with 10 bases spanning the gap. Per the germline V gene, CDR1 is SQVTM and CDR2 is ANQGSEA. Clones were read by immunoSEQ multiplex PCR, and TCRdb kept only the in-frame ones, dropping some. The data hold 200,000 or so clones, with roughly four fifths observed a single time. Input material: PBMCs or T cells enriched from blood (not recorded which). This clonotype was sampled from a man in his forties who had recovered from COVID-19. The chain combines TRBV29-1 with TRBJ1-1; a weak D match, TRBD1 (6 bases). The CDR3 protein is CSAGQPNTEAFF. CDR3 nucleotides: TGCAGCGCTGGACAGCCGAACACTGAAGCTTTCTTT.